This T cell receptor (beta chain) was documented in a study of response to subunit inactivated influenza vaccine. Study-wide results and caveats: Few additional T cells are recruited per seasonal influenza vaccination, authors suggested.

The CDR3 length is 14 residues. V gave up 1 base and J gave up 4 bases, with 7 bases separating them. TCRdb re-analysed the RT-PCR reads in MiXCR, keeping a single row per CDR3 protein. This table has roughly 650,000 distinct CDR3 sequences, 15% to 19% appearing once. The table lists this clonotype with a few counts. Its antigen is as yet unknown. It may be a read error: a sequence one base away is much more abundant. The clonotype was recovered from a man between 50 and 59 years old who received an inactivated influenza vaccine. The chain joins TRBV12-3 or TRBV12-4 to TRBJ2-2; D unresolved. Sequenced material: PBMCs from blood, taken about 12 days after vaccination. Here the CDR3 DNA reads TGTGCCAGCAGTTTAGGGCAGATCACCGGGGAGCTGTTTTTT. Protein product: CASSLGQITGELFF.